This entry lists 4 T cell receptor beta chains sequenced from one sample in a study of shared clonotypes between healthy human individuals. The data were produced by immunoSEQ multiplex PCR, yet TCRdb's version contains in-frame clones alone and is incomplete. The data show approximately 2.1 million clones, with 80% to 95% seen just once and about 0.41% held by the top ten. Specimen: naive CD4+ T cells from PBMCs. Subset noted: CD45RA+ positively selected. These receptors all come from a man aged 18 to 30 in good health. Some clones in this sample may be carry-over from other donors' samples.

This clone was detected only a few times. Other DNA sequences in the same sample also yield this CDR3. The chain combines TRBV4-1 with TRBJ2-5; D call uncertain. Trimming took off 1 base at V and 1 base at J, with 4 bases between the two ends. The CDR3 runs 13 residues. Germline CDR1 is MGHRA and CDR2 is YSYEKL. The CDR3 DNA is TGCGCCAGCAGCCAAGTTATCCAAGAGACCCAGTACTTC. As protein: CASSQVIQETQYF.

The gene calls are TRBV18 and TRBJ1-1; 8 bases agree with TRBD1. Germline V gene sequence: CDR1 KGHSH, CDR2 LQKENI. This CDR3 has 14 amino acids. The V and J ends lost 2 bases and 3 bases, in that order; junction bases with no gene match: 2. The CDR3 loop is CASSPIQGDTEAFF. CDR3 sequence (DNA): TGTGCCAGCTCACCAATACAGGGGGACACTGAAGCTTTCTTT. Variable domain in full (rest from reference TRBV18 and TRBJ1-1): NAGVMQNPRHLVRRRGQEARLRCSPMKGHSHVYWYRQLPEEGLKFMVYLQKENIIDESGMPKERFSAEFPKEGPSILRIQQVVRGDSAAYFCASSPIQGDTEAFFGQGTRLTVV.

The CDR3 region has the DNA TGTGCCAGCAGTGGACTAGCGAACACCGGGGAGCTGTTTTTT. Translating it yields CASSGLANTGELFF. The gene calls are TRBV6-5 and TRBJ2-2, with TRBD2 identical over 7 bases. The CDR3 loop spans 14 amino acids. Trimming cost V 5 bases and J 0 bases; bases outside gene matches: 0. Germline CDR1 reads MNHEY; CDR2 reads SVGAGI.

The CDR3 bases are TGTGCCAGCAGCTTAACAATAGCCAGGGGGTCAGATACGCAGTATTTT. The encoded protein is CASSLTIARGSDTQYF. This chain connects TRBV7-8 to TRBJ2-3, with 7 positions matching TRBD1. The CDR3 runs to 16 residues. Losses at the gene ends were 2 bases for V and 4 bases for J; bases not matched to a gene: 9. Germline CDR1 reads SGHVS; CDR2 reads FQNEAQ.